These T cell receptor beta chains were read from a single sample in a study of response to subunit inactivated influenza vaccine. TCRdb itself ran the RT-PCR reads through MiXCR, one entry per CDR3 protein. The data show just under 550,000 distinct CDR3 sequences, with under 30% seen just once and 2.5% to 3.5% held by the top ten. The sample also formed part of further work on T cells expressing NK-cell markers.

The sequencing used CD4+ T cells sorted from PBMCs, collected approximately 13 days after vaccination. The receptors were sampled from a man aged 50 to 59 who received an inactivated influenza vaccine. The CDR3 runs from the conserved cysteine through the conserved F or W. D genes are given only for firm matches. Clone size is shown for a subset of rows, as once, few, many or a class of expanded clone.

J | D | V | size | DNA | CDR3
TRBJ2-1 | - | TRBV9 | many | TGTGCCAGCAGCCAGGACGGGAGCTCCTACAATGAGCAGTTCTTC | CASSQDGSSYNEQFF
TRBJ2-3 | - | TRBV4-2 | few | TGTGCCAGCAGCCAAGTATATGGTCTTGCCGAAAGAGCGGATACGCAGTATTTT | CASSQVYGLAERADTQYF
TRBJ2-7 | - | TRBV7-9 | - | TGTGCCAGCAGCCGCGACATGGCCTCCTACGAGCAGTACTTC | CASSRDMASYEQYF
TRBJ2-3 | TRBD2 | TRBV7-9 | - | TGTGCCAGCAGCGCCTTTGGGAGCGGGGTAACAGATACGCAGTATTTT | CASSAFGSGVTDTQYF
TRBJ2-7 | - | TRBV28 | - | TGTGCCAGCAGTTTAGGGGCACGGGTAGGAGCCCAGTACTTC | CASSLGARVGAQYF
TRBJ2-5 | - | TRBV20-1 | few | TGCAGTGCGGGCCGGGACGGGGGGCAGACCCAGTACTTC | CSAGRDGGQTQYF
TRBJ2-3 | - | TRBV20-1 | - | TGCAGTGCTAGAGATCTAGTTCGGGGCACAGATACGCAGTATTTT | CSARDLVRGTDTQYF
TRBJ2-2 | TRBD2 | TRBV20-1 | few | TGCAGTGCCCAAAAGCCGGGGGGCACCGGGGAGCTGTTTTTT | CSAQKPGGTGELFF
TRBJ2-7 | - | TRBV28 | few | TGTGCCAGCAGTCCACCCAGGGTTAGCTCCTACGAGCAGTACTTC | CASSPPRVSSYEQYF
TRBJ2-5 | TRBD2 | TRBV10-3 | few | TGTGCCATCAGTGACTGGACTAGCGGGGCCGTGGAGACCCAGTACTTC | CAISDWTSGAVETQYF
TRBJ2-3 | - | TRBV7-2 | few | TGTGCCAGCAGCCTAACGTTTGTGGGCACAGATACGCAGTATTTT | CASSLTFVGTDTQYF
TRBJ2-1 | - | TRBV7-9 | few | TGTGCCAGCAGCTTAACGACACTCCGGGGGAATGAGCAGTTCTTC | CASSLTTLRGNEQFF
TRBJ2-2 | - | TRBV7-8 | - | TGTGCCAGCAGCTTAGCGGGGGGAACAGCCACCGGGGAGCTGTTTTTT | CASSLAGGTATGELFF
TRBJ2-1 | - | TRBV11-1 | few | TGTGCCAGCAGCTTAGCTGGGCTTGGTGAGCAGTTCTTC | CASSLAGLGEQFF
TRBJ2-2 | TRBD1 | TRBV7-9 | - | TGTGCCAGCAGACGGGACAGCAACACCGGGGAGCTGTTTTTT | CASRRDSNTGELFF
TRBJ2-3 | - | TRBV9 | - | TGTGCCAGCAGCGTAGTCAGCTTCACAGATACGCAGTATTTT | CASSVVSFTDTQYF
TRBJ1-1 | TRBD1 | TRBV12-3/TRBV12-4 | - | TGTGCCAGCAGAACTTCAGGGGGAGGAACTGAAGCTTTCTTT | CASRTSGGGTEAFF
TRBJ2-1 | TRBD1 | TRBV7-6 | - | TGTGCCAGCAGCTTAGGCTGGGACAGCTCCTACAATGAGCAGTTCTTC | CASSLGWDSSYNEQFF
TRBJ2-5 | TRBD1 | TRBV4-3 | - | TGCGCCAGCTCTACCGGCAGGGGGCTTGGGGAGACCCAGTACTTC | CASSTGRGLGETQYF
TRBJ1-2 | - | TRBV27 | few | TGTGCCAGCAGTTTATCGATTCCCCTGAAAGATGGCTACACCTTC | CASSLSIPLKDGYTF
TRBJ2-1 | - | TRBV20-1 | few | TGCAGTGCTAGAGGGTCGGGGCTCGGAGAGCAGTTCTTC | CSARGSGLGEQFF
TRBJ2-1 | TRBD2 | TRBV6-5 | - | TGTGCCAGCAGTTACCTTTCGGGACTAGGAGCCAATGAGCAGTTCTTC | CASSYLSGLGANEQFF
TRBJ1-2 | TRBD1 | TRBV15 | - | TGTGCCACCAGCATGGGACAGCCACTCTATGGCTACACCTTC | CATSMGQPLYGYTF
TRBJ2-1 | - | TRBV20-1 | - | TGCAGTGCTTTAAAGACATCCTTCAGCTCCTACAATGAGCAGTTCTTC | CSALKTSFSSYNEQFF
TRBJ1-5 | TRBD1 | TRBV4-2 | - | TGTGCCAGCAGCCAAGACCAGGGGGGGGATCAGCCCCAGCATTTT | CASSQDQGGDQPQHF
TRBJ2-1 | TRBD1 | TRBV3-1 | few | TGTGCCAGCAGCCAAGATCTCGTGACAGGGATACAGTTCTTC | CASSQDLVTGIQFF
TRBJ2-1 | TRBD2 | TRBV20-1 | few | TGCAGTGCTAGAGATCCACTAGCGGGAGTCCGAAATGAGCAGTTCTTC | CSARDPLAGVRNEQFF
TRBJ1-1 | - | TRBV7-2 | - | TGTGCCAGCAGCCGGGGTATGGGGAACACTGAAGCTTTCTTT | CASSRGMGNTEAFF
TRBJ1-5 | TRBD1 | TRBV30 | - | TGTGCCTGGAGTGTACGGACAGGTAATAGCAATCAGCCCCAGCATTTT | CAWSVRTGNSNQPQHF
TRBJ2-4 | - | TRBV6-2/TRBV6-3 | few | TGTGCCAGCAGTTACTGGTCGGCAGCCAAAAACATTCAGTACTTC | CASSYWSAAKNIQYF
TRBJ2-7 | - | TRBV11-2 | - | TGTGCCAGCAGCTTAGATTGGGCAGGGGCCGCCTCCTACGAGCAGTACTTC | CASSLDWAGAASYEQYF
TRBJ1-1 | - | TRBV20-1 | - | TGCAGTGCCTGGGGAGTGAACACTGAAGCTTTCTTT | CSAWGVNTEAFF
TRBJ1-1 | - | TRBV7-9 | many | TGTGCCAGCACGGGGAGGAGCAGGAACACTGAAGCTTTCTTT | CASTGRSRNTEAFF
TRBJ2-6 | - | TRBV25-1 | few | TGTGCCAGCAGTGAGGGGGGCCAAGTCTCTGGGGCCAACGTCCTGACTTTC | CASSEGGQVSGANVLTF
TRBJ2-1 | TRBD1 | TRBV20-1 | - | TGCAGTGCCAATTCGGGACAGGGTTTTGTTAATGAGCAGTTCTTC | CSANSGQGFVNEQFF
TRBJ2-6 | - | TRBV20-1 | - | TGCAGTGCTCCTCAGGTTAGCGGATCTGGGGCCAACGTCCTGACTTTC | CSAPQVSGSGANVLTF
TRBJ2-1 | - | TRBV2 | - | TGTGCCAGCATAAGGGAAGGCTACAATGAGCAGTTCTTC | CASIREGYNEQFF
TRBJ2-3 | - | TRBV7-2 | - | TGTGCCAGCAGCCCCCGACAGGGCACAGATACGCAGTATTTT | CASSPRQGTDTQYF
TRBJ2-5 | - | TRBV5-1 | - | TGCGCCAGCAGCTTGCAGGGGGGGATGGAGACCCAGTACTTC | CASSLQGGMETQYF